This T cell receptor (beta chain) is from a study of blood T cells in healthy people across ages. Looking at the study overall: About one barcoded beta molecule per two T cells was captured by template switching. Broader study findings: With naive T cell percentage, TCR beta diversity showed a strong correlation. Investigators viewed diversity estimates from one million T cells as underestimates, the study reported.

CDR3 length: 15 residues. Per the germline V gene, CDR1 is KGHSH and CDR2 is LQKENI. Then a second PCR, running about 7 to 11 cycles, was carried out with a sample-barcoded 5' primer and a J-beta primer mix. No fewer than 2.5 million CDR3-containing paired-end reads came from each sample. TCRdb re-analysed the 5' RACE reads in MiXCR, keeping a single row per CDR3 protein. The table includes some 1,000,000 distinct CDR3 sequences, roughly 24% detected once. This clonotype has just a few counts. Its antigen is not known. These data were also filed under a second study, of T cells of mothers and their children.

This TCR derives from a girl aged 2-15 years in good health. Sequencing input: blood. The chain is built from TRBV18 and TRBJ2-1, with 12 positions matching TRBD1. The J call is uncertain, as TRBJ2-5 better fits the DNA end. This chain's CDR3 is CASSPGQGAAETQYF. Written as DNA, the CDR3 is TGTGCCAGCTCACCGGGACAGGGGGCGGCGGAGACCCAGTACTTC.